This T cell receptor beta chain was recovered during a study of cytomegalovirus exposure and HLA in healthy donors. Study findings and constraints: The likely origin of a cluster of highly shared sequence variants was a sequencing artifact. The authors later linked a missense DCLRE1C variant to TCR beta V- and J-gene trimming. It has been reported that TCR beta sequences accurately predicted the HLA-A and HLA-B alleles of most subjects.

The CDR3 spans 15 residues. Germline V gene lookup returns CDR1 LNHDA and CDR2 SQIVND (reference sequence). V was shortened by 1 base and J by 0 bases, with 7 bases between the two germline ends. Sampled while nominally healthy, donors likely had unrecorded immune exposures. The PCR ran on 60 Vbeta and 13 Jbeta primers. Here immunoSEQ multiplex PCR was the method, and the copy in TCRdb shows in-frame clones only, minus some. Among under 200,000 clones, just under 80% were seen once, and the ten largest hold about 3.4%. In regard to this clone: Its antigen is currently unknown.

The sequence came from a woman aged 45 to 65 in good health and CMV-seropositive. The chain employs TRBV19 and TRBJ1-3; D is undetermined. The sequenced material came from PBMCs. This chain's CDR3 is CASSIGLTSGNTIYF. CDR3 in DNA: TGTGCCAGTAGTATAGGACTTACCTCTGGAAACACCATATATTTT.